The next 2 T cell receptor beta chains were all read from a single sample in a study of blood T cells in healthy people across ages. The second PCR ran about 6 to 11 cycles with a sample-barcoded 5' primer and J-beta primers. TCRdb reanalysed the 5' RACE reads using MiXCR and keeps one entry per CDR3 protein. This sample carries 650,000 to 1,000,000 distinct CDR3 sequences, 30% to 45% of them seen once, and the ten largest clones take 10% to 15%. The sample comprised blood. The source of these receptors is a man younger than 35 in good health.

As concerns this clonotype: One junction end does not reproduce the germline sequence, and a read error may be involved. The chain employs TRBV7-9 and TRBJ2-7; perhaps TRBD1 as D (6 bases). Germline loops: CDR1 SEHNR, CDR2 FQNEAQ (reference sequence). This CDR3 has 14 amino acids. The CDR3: CAGSGQRTTYEQYF. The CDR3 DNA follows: TGTGCCGGCAGCGGACAGAGGACAACGTACGAGCAGTACTTC.

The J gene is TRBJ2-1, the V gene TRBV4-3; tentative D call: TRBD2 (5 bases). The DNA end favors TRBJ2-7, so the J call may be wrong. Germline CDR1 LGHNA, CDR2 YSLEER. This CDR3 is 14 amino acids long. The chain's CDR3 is CASSRVGHGDEQYF. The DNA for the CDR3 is TGCGCCAGCAGCCGCGTCGGGCACGGGGATGAGCAGTACTTC.